These 3 T cell receptor beta chains were sequenced from one sample in a study of OX40 agonist ivuxolimab in advanced cancers. This table comes from immunoSEQ multiplex PCR, and its TCRdb copy is limited to in-frame clones, with some not included. The sample holds some 120,000 clones, about 90% seen once. The sample in question was CD4+ or CD8+ T cells sorted from blood, obtained in a trial of the OX40 agonist ivuxolimab. The receptors shown here come from an adult with an advanced solid tumor such as melanoma, head and neck, liver or kidney cancer.

The chain carries TRBV19 and TRBJ1-2, with D perhaps matching TRBD1 (5 bases). This CDR3 is built from 15 residues. The ends were cut back, 3 bases at V and 4 bases at J, with 15 bases in the middle. Germline loops: CDR1 LNHDA, CDR2 SQIVND (reference sequence). This CDR3 reads CASSIDRGLGYGYTF. DNA for the CDR3: TGTGCCAGTAGTATTGACAGAGGGCTGGGCTATGGCTACACCTTC.

This chain uses TRBV5-1 with TRBJ2-1; D gene uncertain. The germline gives CDR1 SGHRS, CDR2 YFSETQ. Between the trimmed V and J ends, which lost 0 bases and 1 base, there was a span of 8 bases. The CDR3 is 15 residues long. This chain's CDR3 is CASSLASVSYNEQFF. The CDR3 coding sequence is TGCGCCAGCAGCTTGGCGTCAGTTTCCTACAATGAGCAGTTCTTC.

This rearrangement joins TRBV7-9 to TRBJ2-4; 8 nucleotides match TRBD1. Germline V CDR1 and CDR2: SEHNR, FQNEAQ (reference sequence). J lost 0 bases, V lost 1 base, and 2 bases had no gene match. The CDR3 runs 16 residues. This chain's CDR3 is CASSLGTGLAKNIQYF. In DNA, the CDR3 is TGTGCCAGCAGCTTAGGGACAGGGTTAGCCAAAAACATTCAGTACTTC.